Presented here are 9 T cell receptor beta chains from one specimen sequenced in a study of CD8+ T cells in alopecia areata. Investigators isolated RNA and reverse transcribed it into cDNA to act as the sequencing template. Assay: immunoSEQ multiplex PCR; the TCRdb copy retains only in-frame clones and omits some. Among 90,000 to 100,000 clones listed, 50% to 75% were seen once. Treatment given: oral pan-JAK inhibitor, 5-10 mg twice daily. The sequences come from CD8+ T cells sorted from blood, collected at week 4, from a patient treated with tofacitinib. These receptors all stem from a human donor with alopecia areata.

The gene calls are TRBV6-5 and TRBJ1-4; the D gene is possibly TRBD1 (5 bases). V was pared by 6 bases and J by 4 bases, with 9 bases between. Germline-derived CDR1 and CDR2 are MNHEY and SVGAGI. The length of the CDR3 is 13 residues. The CDR3 coding sequence is TGTGCCAGCAGGACAGACTTTAATGAAAAACTGTTTTTT. This sequence encodes CASRTDFNEKLFF.

The rearrangement links TRBV11-2 to TRBJ2-2, with a possible D match to TRBD2 (5 bases). The length of the CDR3 is 14 residues. Trimming took 6 bases from V and 7 from J, leaving 15 bases between them. The germline V gene encodes CDR1 SGHAT and CDR2 FQNNGV. In DNA, the CDR3 is TGTGCCAGCAGTGGACTGGTGGATGGCGGGGAGCTGTTTTTT. Protein sequence: CASSGLVDGGELFF.

The chain couples TRBV6-5 to TRBJ2-1; the D gene is possibly TRBD1 (5 bases). From germline, CDR1 is MNHEY and CDR2 SVGAGI. The V gene lost 5 bases and the J gene lost 4 bases, with 9 bases spanning the gap. The CDR3 extends over 13 amino acids. CDR3 DNA: TGTGCCAGCAGTGAACAGGAATACAATGAGCAGTTCTTC. Amino acids: CASSEQEYNEQFF.

This rearrangement joins TRBV7-2 to TRBJ2-7, with 10 bases aligning to TRBD2. This CDR3 region has 16 residues. V lost 5 bases, J lost 2 bases, and 9 bases stayed unmatched. Germline V CDR1 and CDR2: SGHTA, FQGNSA. This CDR3 reads CASSVRTSGGTYEQYF. In DNA form, the CDR3 reads TGTGCCAGCAGCGTACGGACTAGCGGAGGTACCTACGAGCAGTACTTC.

Points on this clone: Other DNA sequences of this sample code for an identical CDR3. The J gene is TRBJ2-1, the V gene TRBV28; the D is unclear. This CDR3 is built from 13 residues. V gave up 2 bases and J gave up 5 bases, with 7 bases separating them. Per germline, CDR1 MDHEN and CDR2 SYDVKM. The DNA of the CDR3 is TGTGCCAGCAGTTTAGGCCGGGACAATGAGCAGTTCTTC. Translation: CASSLGRDNEQFF.

J is TRBJ2-1 and V is TRBV19; 7 positions agree with TRBD2. Germline CDR1 and CDR2: LNHDA and SQIVND (reference sequence). This CDR3 is 15 amino acids long. The trim removed 5 bases at V and 7 bases at J, leaving 11 bases unmatched. The CDR3 DNA reads TGTGCCAGTAGTGTCAGCGGGGTGCGGGGGAATGAGCAGTTCTTC. This translates into CASSVSGVRGNEQFF.

V gene TRBV6-5 combines with J gene TRBJ1-1; possibly TRBD1 for D (6 bases). Germline values: CDR1 MNHEY, CDR2 SVGAGI. V was pared by 6 bases and J by 6 bases, with 14 bases between. The length of the CDR3 is 13 residues. The CDR3 nucleotides read TGTGCCAGCAGCTTACAGGGTTTCGCTGAAGCTTTCTTT. Translation gives CASSLQGFAEAFF.

There are many counts of this clone. CDR3 DNA: TGTGCCAGCAGCGCCCTCCGGGACACCGCTACCGAGACCCAGTACTTC. It is translated as CASSALRDTATETQYF. This chain connects TRBV9 to TRBJ2-5; weak D call: TRBD1 (6 bases). The CDR3 runs to 16 residues. The V gene's germline CDR1 is SGDLS and CDR2 YYNGEE. V was clipped by 3 bases and J by 5 bases, with 20 bases between them.

The J gene is TRBJ2-3, the V gene TRBV5-1, with 10 bases fitting TRBD1. Germline V lookup: CDR1 SGHRS, CDR2 YFSETQ. CDR3 size: 16 residues. After removal of 4 bases from V and 3 bases from J, the junction contained 8 bases not matched to a gene. DNA for the CDR3: TGCGCCAGCAGCCAAGGGACAGGGGTATTTACAGATACGCAGTATTTT. Its translation is CASSQGTGVFTDTQYF.